This record concerns one T cell receptor (beta chain) sequence. Its target is unknown. The sample is drawn from a study of OX40 agonist ivuxolimab in advanced cancers. Across the whole study: Two cutaneous melanoma patients and one hepatocellular carcinoma patient, three in all, had partial responses.

Only in-frame clones appear in the TCRdb table, and some are missing; sequencing was by immunoSEQ multiplex PCR. The data contain under 55,000 clones, 82% of them singletons. General study results and limits: Researchers did not establish what antigens the expanded peripheral T cells target.

This CDR3 spans 16 amino acids. Germline-derived CDR1 and CDR2 are SGHVS and FQNEAQ. V was pared by 5 bases and J by 5 bases, with 12 bases of the junction left unmatched. The sequenced sample was CD4+ or CD8+ T cells sorted from blood, obtained in a trial of the OX40 agonist ivuxolimab. The TCR comes from an adult with an advanced solid tumor such as melanoma, head and neck, liver or kidney cancer. V and J are TRBV7-8 and TRBJ1-1; 9 bases agree with TRBD1. The CDR3 reads CASSRTGAVGFTEAFF. The CDR3 bases are TGTGCCAGCAGCCGGACAGGGGCGGTGGGATTTACTGAAGCTTTCTTT.